This paragraph covers one TCR beta chain sequence. It lacks a known antigen. An end of the junction does not agree with germline; a read error may underlie this. Genomic DNA served as template for TCR beta VDJ combination and CDR3 sequence profiling. An Illumina HiSeq 2000 was the platform used for TCR repertoire sequencing. The original methods were these. Repertoires were assessed using TRBV/TRBJ rearrangement plots, CDR3 size and DJ length profiles, and Simpson's diversity index. The immunodominant clone was defined as the most abundant DNA sequence in deep sequencing data. CDR3 amino acid sequences were checked for sharing across subjects and were also compared against the VDJdb database and published repertoires. TCRdb reanalyzed the raw reads on its own, using fastp at Q25 for trimming and MiXCR for clone calling, and kept in-frame beta chains. Rows with one shared CDR3 protein collapse into an entry with the most common genes and DNA. None of the V and J calls come from the authors' own analysis; TCRdb made them. The sample table lists fewer than 200,000 distinct CDR3 sequences, less than 60% of them with a count of one. Together, the top ten hold about 2% of the sample.

The CDR3 contains 12 residues, cysteine and phenylalanine counted. Only the CDR3 DNA is retained, 36 bases long and in frame from the first base. CDR1 and CDR2 (DFQATT, SNEGSKA) derive from the germline V gene (reference sequence). Patients chosen for sequencing had shown expansion of CD8+CD57+ cells by flow cytometry. Severe acquired aplastic anemia was diagnosed in all patients according to International Study of Aplastic Anemia and Agranulocytosis and Camitta criteria. Patients had received no therapy at the time of blood sampling. The study deep-sequenced TCR repertoires of sorted CD4+ and CD8+ blood T cells from severe aplastic anemia patients and healthy subjects. Patients were enrolled under clinicaltrials.gov protocols 00001620, 01623167, 00001397, 00071045, 00081523 and 00961064 in the USA. Ficoll-Paque density gradient centrifugation was used to isolate peripheral blood mononuclear cells. Before DNA extraction, CD4+ and CD8+ T cells were sorted with FACS or magnetic beads.

This sample is part of a study of CD8+CD57+ T cells in acquired aplastic anemia (dated by TCRdb to 2016 to 2019). Concerning the study at large: A mean of approximately 3 ug of DNA, ranging from about 0.2 to 27.4 ug, was extracted from sorted CD4+ and CD8+ cells. CD8+CD57+ expansion was defined as a frequency above the mean frequency observed in healthy subjects. General study outcomes and caveats: Patients and healthy controls showed no significant difference in CD8+ Simpson's diversity (P=0.060). Fewer than 35 CD8+ CDR3 sequences were found to be shared between patients and controls, but these sequences appeared to be highly expressed in patients and within the immunodominant clones of the patients.

The clonotype originates from a human donor with aplastic anemia. Material for sequencing was sorted CD4+, CD8+, or CD8+CD57+ T cells (not recorded which) from PBMCs. Recombination linked TRBV20-1 to TRBJ1-2; no confident D gene assignment can be made. The CDR3 here reads CGASYGVSGYTF. The nucleotides read TGCGGTGCTAGTTACGGCGTATCGGGCTACACCTTC.